The clone carrying this T cell receptor (beta chain) was picked up a small number of times. Its antigen is as yet unknown. The data were taken from a study of T cell responses to AZD1222 COVID-19 vaccine. Overall study findings and caveats: Clonal diversity may have been underestimated in mostly white British donors. Nearly half of spike-specific TCRs reportedly target unmutated variant regions.

The CDR3 contains 14 residues. Trimming took 8 bases from V and 8 from J, leaving 21 bases between them. Germline V gives CDR1 MDHEN, CDR2 SYDVKM. Repertoires were generated with immunoSEQ multiplex PCR, while TCRdb's copy carries only in-frame clones and drops some. The sample holds roughly 50,000 clones, approximately 86% seen once. Pooling covered second doses at about 4 or about 12 weeks. This chain links TRBV28 with TRBJ1-2; D not resolved. The sample in question was peripheral blood, obtained 28 days after the second AZD1222 dose. The TCR comes from an adult who received the AZD1222 COVID-19 vaccine. The CDR3, as DNA: TGTGCCAGCTCCGGCGACGACGAAATTAGGGGCTACACCTTC. It specifies CASSGDDEIRGYTF.